The rows below give T cell receptor beta chains drawn from one sample of a study of shared clonotypes between healthy human individuals. The table came from immunoSEQ multiplex PCR; TCRdb's copy has only in-frame clones and leaves some out. The repertoire holds millions of clones, with roughly 92% as singletons. The sample taken for sequencing was naive CD4+ T cells sorted from blood. The receptors originated from a man aged 18 to 29 in good health. Each CDR3 is given with its conserved first and last residue. A D gene is named only where the DNA matches it firmly. A row's size may be missing; if present it is once, few, many or a size class.

j_call: TRBJ1-5; clone_size: NA; v_call: TRBV28; d_call: NA; cdr3_aa: CASNRRGGNQPQHF; cdr3_nt: TGTGCCAGCAACCGACGGGGTGGCAATCAGCCCCAGCATTTT
j_call: TRBJ2-7; clone_size: NA; v_call: TRBV29-1; d_call: TRBD1; cdr3_aa: CSVEETRDRGAGQYF; cdr3_nt: TGCAGCGTTGAAGAGACCCGGGACAGGGGGGCCGGGCAGTACTTC
j_call: TRBJ1-6; clone_size: NA; v_call: TRBV6-5; d_call: NA; cdr3_aa: CASSYSGSNSPLHF; cdr3_nt: TGTGCCAGCAGTTACTCGGGCAGTAATTCACCCCTCCACTTT
j_call: TRBJ2-7; clone_size: NA; v_call: TRBV29-1; d_call: NA; cdr3_aa: CSVEARGLEQYF; cdr3_nt: TGCAGCGTTGAGGCCAGGGGACTCGAGCAGTACTTC
j_call: TRBJ1-4; clone_size: NA; v_call: TRBV14; d_call: NA; cdr3_aa: CASSPGGWGEKLFF; cdr3_nt: TGTGCCAGCAGCCCCGGCGGGTGGGGAGAAAAACTGTTTTTT
j_call: TRBJ1-2; clone_size: NA; v_call: TRBV11-1; d_call: NA; cdr3_aa: CASSTRVPNYGYTF; cdr3_nt: TGTGCCAGCAGTACGCGGGTTCCTAACTATGGCTACACCTTC
j_call: TRBJ1-4; clone_size: once; v_call: TRBV2; d_call: NA; cdr3_aa: CASNGGATNEKLFF; cdr3_nt: TGTGCCAGCAACGGGGGGGCGACTAATGAAAAACTGTTTTTT
j_call: TRBJ1-2; clone_size: NA; v_call: TRBV19; d_call: NA; cdr3_aa: CASSGGRTNNYGYTF; cdr3_nt: TGTGCCAGTAGCGGGGGGCGGACTAACAACTATGGCTACACCTTC
j_call: TRBJ2-7; clone_size: NA; v_call: TRBV6-6; d_call: NA; cdr3_aa: CASSPRNREGEQYF; cdr3_nt: TGTGCCAGCAGCCCCCGGAACAGGGAGGGAGAGCAGTACTTC
j_call: TRBJ1-2; clone_size: NA; v_call: TRBV5-4; d_call: NA; cdr3_aa: CASSRDGNYGYTF; cdr3_nt: TGTGCCAGCAGCCGGGACGGTAACTATGGCTACACCTTC
j_call: TRBJ2-5; clone_size: NA; v_call: TRBV5-6; d_call: TRBD1; cdr3_aa: CASNSGGLETQYF; cdr3_nt: TGTGCCAGCAACTCAGGGGGTCTGGAGACCCAGTACTTC
j_call: TRBJ1-3; clone_size: NA; v_call: TRBV7-2; d_call: NA; cdr3_aa: CASSTGSRHSGNTIYF; cdr3_nt: TGTGCCAGCAGCACGGGGTCCCGCCACTCTGGAAACACCATATATTTT
j_call: TRBJ2-3; clone_size: NA; v_call: TRBV5-1; d_call: NA; cdr3_aa: CASSLVRVSDTQYF; cdr3_nt: TGCGCCAGCAGCTTGGTTAGGGTATCAGATACGCAGTATTTT
j_call: TRBJ2-7; clone_size: NA; v_call: TRBV14; d_call: NA; cdr3_aa: CASSRQSGVKGYEQYF; cdr3_nt: TGTGCCAGCAGCCGCCAATCCGGGGTCAAGGGCTACGAGCAGTACTTC
j_call: TRBJ1-6; clone_size: NA; v_call: TRBV7-6; d_call: NA; cdr3_aa: CASSADLGNSPLHF; cdr3_nt: TGTGCCAGCAGCGCCGACTTGGGGAATTCACCCCTCCACTTT
j_call: TRBJ2-3; clone_size: NA; v_call: TRBV5-5; d_call: NA; cdr3_aa: CASSLAAVGTDTQYF; cdr3_nt: TGTGCCAGCAGCTTGGCAGCCGTTGGCACAGATACGCAGTATTTT
j_call: TRBJ2-1; clone_size: NA; v_call: TRBV20-1; d_call: NA; cdr3_aa: CSAKVIYEQFF; cdr3_nt: TGCAGTGCCAAAGTAATCTATGAGCAGTTCTTC
j_call: TRBJ2-1; clone_size: NA; v_call: TRBV29-1; d_call: NA; cdr3_aa: CSVEGRGNVGRWMNEQFF; cdr3_nt: TGCAGCGTTGAAGGGAGGGGGAACGTGGGGAGGTGGATGAATGAGCAGTTCTTC
j_call: TRBJ1-4; clone_size: NA; v_call: TRBV6-1; d_call: NA; cdr3_aa: CAISDSPPTNEKLFF; cdr3_nt: TGTGCCATCTCTGACAGCCCCCCAACTAATGAAAAACTGTTTTTT
j_call: TRBJ2-3; clone_size: NA; v_call: TRBV25-1; d_call: TRBD1; cdr3_aa: CASSEPDRITDTQYF; cdr3_nt: TGTGCCAGCAGTGAACCGGACAGGATCACAGATACGCAGTATTTT
j_call: TRBJ2-2; clone_size: NA; v_call: TRBV18; d_call: NA; cdr3_aa: CASSPELPGTITGELFF; cdr3_nt: TGTGCCAGCTCACCCGAGTTGCCAGGGACAATCACCGGGGAGCTGTTTTTT
j_call: TRBJ2-3; clone_size: NA; v_call: TRBV2; d_call: NA; cdr3_aa: CASSVVGYRDTQYF; cdr3_nt: TGTGCCAGCAGTGTCGTAGGGTATCGGGATACGCAGTATTTT
j_call: TRBJ2-5; clone_size: NA; v_call: TRBV19; d_call: NA; cdr3_aa: CASSFARGARGETQYF; cdr3_nt: TGTGCCAGTAGTTTCGCCCGGGGGGCCAGAGGAGAGACCCAGTACTTC
j_call: TRBJ2-1; clone_size: NA; v_call: TRBV4-1; d_call: TRBD2; cdr3_aa: CASSHLAGGLNEQFF; cdr3_nt: TGCGCCAGCAGCCACCTAGCGGGGGGGCTCAATGAGCAGTTCTTC
j_call: TRBJ2-3; clone_size: NA; v_call: TRBV19; d_call: NA; cdr3_aa: CASTRTASTDTQYF; cdr3_nt: TGTGCCAGCACTCGGACAGCGAGCACAGATACGCAGTATTTT
j_call: TRBJ2-7; clone_size: NA; v_call: TRBV5-4; d_call: TRBD1; cdr3_aa: CASSLTGSEQYF; cdr3_nt: TGTGCCAGCAGCCTGACAGGGAGCGAGCAGTACTTC
j_call: TRBJ1-2; clone_size: NA; v_call: TRBV28; d_call: NA; cdr3_aa: CASSSSPSYTF; cdr3_nt: TGTGCCAGCAGTTCCTCCCCCAGCTACACCTTC
j_call: TRBJ1-4; clone_size: once; v_call: TRBV6-6; d_call: TRBD1; cdr3_aa: CASSKGQGVDNEKLFF; cdr3_nt: TGTGCCAGCAGTAAGGGACAGGGGGTGGATAATGAAAAACTGTTTTTT
j_call: TRBJ1-6; clone_size: NA; v_call: TRBV30; d_call: NA; cdr3_aa: CAWSVLRSYNSPLHF; cdr3_nt: TGTGCCTGGAGTGTTCTCCGCTCCTATAATTCACCCCTCCACTTT
j_call: TRBJ1-3; clone_size: NA; v_call: TRBV19; d_call: TRBD1; cdr3_aa: CASGDRGFSGNTIYF; cdr3_nt: TGTGCCAGTGGAGACAGGGGATTCTCTGGAAACACCATATATTTT
j_call: TRBJ2-2; clone_size: NA; v_call: TRBV9; d_call: TRBD2; cdr3_aa: CASSVVAGGTGELFF; cdr3_nt: TGTGCCAGCAGCGTAGTTGCGGGAGGCACCGGGGAGCTGTTTTTT
j_call: TRBJ2-1; clone_size: NA; v_call: TRBV6-6; d_call: NA; cdr3_aa: CASRPAGNEQFF; cdr3_nt: TGTGCCAGCAGACCTGCGGGCAATGAGCAGTTCTTC
j_call: TRBJ2-1; clone_size: NA; v_call: TRBV5-1; d_call: TRBD2; cdr3_aa: CASSVTSGVNEQFF; cdr3_nt: TGCGCCAGCAGCGTAACTAGCGGGGTCAATGAGCAGTTCTTC